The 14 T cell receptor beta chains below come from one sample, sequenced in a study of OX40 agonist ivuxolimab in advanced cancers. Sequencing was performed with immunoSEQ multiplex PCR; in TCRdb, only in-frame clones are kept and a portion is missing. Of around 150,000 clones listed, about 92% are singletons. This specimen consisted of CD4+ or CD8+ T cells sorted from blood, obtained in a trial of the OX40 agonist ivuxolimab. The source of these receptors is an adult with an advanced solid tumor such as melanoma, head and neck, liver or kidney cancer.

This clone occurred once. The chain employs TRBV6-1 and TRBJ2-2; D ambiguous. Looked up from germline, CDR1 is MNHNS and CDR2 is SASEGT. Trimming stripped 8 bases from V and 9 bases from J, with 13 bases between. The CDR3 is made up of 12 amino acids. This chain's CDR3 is CASLRGMRELFF. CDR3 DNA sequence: TGTGCCAGCTTGAGAGGTATGCGGGAGCTGTTTTTT.

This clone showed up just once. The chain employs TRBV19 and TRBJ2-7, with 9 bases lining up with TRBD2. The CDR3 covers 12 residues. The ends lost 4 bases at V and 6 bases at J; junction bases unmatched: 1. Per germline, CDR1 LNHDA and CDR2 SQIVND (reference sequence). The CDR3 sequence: CASSTREGEQYF. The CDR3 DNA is TGTGCCAGTAGTACGCGGGAGGGCGAGCAGTACTTC. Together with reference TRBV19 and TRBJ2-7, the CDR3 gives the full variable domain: DGGITQSPKYLFRKEGQNVTLSCEQNLNHDAMYWYRQDPGQGLRLIYYSQIVNDFQKGDIAEGYSVSREKKESFPLTVTSAQKNPTAFYLCASSTREGEQYFGPGTRLTVT.

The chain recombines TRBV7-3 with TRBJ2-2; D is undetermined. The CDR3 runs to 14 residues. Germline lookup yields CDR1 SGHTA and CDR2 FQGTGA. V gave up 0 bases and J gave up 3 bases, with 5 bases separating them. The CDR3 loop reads CASSLTTDTGELFF. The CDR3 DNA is TGTGCCAGCAGCTTAACGACGGACACCGGGGAGCTGTTTTTT.

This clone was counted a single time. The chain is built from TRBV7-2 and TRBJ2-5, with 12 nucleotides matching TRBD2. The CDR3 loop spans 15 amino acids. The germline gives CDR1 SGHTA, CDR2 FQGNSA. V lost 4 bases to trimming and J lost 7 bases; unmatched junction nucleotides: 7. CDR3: CASSSTSGGPGTQYF. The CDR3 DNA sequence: TGTGCCAGCAGCTCAACTAGCGGGGGGCCCGGGACCCAGTACTTC.

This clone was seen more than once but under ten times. CDR3 nucleotide sequence: TGTGCCAGTACCACGCGCATGAACACTGAAGCTTTCTTT. It specifies CASTTRMNTEAFF. V and J are TRBV19 and TRBJ1-1; no clear D. This CDR3 region has 13 residues. The ends were cut back, 7 bases at V and 0 bases at J, with 9 bases in the middle. Germline V lookup: CDR1 LNHDA, CDR2 SQIVND (reference sequence).

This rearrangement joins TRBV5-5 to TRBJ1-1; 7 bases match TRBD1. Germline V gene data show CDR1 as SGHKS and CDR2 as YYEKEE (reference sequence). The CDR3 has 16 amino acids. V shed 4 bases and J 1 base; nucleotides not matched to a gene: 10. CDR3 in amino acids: CASSRGTGQANTEAFF. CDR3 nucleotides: TGTGCCAGCAGCCGCGGTACTGGACAGGCGAACACTGAAGCTTTCTTT.

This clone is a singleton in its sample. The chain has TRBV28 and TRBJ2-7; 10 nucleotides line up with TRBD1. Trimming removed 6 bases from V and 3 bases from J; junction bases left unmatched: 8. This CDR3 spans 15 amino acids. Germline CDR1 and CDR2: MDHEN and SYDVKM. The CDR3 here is CASRSTGGLNYEQYF. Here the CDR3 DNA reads TGTGCCAGCAGGTCGACAGGGGGCCTGAACTACGAGCAGTACTTC.

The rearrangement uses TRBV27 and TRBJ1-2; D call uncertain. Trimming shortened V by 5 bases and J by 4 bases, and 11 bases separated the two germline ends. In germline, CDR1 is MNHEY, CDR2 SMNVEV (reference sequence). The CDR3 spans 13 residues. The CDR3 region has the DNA TGTGCCAGCAGTCCCGACGGATCCTATGGCTACACCTTC. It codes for CASSPDGSYGYTF.

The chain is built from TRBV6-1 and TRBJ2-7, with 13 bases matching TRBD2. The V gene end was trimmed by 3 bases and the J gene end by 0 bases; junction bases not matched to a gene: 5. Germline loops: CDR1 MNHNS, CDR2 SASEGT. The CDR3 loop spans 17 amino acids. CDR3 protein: CASSERLAGGLSYEQYF. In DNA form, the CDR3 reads TGTGCCAGCAGTGAGAGACTAGCGGGAGGACTCTCCTACGAGCAGTACTTC.

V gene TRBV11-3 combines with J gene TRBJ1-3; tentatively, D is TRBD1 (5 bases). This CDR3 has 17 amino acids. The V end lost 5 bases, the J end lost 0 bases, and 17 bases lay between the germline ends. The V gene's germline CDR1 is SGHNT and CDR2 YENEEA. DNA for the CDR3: TGTGCCAGCAGCCCAGGGACGGGGAGCCGCTCTGGAAACACCATATATTTT. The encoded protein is CASSPGTGSRSGNTIYF.

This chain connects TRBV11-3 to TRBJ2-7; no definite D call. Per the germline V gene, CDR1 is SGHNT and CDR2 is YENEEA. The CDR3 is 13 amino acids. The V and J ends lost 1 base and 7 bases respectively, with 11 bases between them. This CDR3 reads CASSLAQQDEQYF. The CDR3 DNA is TGTGCCAGCAGCTTAGCCCAACAAGATGAGCAGTACTTC.

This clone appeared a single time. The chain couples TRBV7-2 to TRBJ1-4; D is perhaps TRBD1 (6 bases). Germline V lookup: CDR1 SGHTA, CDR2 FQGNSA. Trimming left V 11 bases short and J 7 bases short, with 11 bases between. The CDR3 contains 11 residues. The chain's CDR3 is CAAGGAEKLFF. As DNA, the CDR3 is TGTGCCGCGGGGGGGGCTGAAAAACTGTTTTTT. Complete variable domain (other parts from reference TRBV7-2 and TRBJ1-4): GAGVSQSPSNKVTEKGKDVELRCDPISGHTALYWYRQSLGQGLEFLIYFQGNSAPDKSGLPSDRFSAERTGGSVSTLTIQRTQQEDSAVYLCAAGGAEKLFFGSGTQLSVL.

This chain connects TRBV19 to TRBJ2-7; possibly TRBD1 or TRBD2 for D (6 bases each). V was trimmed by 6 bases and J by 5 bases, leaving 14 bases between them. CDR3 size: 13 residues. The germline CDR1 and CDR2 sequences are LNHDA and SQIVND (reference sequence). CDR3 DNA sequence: TGTGCCAGTAGCCTTCGGAGGGGGGACGAGCAGTACTTC. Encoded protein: CASSLRRGDEQYF.

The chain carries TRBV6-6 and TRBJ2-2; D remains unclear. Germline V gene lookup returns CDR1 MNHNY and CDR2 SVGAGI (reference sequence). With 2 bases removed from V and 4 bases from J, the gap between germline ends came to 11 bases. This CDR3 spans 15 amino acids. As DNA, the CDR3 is TGTGCCAGCAGTTACCCCCCCGGTCTCACCGGGGAGCTGTTTTTT. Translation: CASSYPPGLTGELFF.